The T cell receptor beta chain under discussion was sequenced for a study of blood T cell repertoires in COVID-19. About the research overall: Samples of COVID-19 (acute and convalescent) were obtained from the United States, Italy and Spain. From T cells, B-cell-depleted T cells, or PBMCs came the material, which was cDNA or gDNA.

CDR3 length: 13 amino acids. Trimming removed 6 bases at V and 4 bases at J, with 10 bases between. Germline CDR1 and CDR2: ENHRY and SYGVKD. Original methodology: The authors estimated nucleated cell counts from reference gene primer amplification. Sequencing was performed with immunoSEQ multiplex PCR; in TCRdb, only in-frame clones are kept and a portion is missing. V, J and clone size were drawn from that table, and D and trimming were deduced from the DNA. The sample contains approximately 160,000 clones, around 80% of which appear only once. The rearrangement joins TRBV10-3 to TRBJ1-3; D may be TRBD1 (6 bases). The sequencing input was peripheral blood. The source is a woman of 80 years or more with acute or convalescent COVID-19. CDR3 DNA sequence: TGTGCCATCAGCCCGGGACAAGGAAACACCATATATTTT. Translated, it gives CAISPGQGNTIYF.